The present entry profiles one T cell receptor (beta chain) with its context. Antigen specificity is unknown. TCRdb fed the 5' RACE reads into MiXCR, producing one record per CDR3 protein. Of about 260,000 distinct CDR3 sequences listed, about 17% are singletons. The source of the sample is a study of T-cell memory formation after mild COVID-19. Study-level background: TCR clusters largely stayed donor specific. Findings and limits, study-wide: The finding that pre-infection memory included some responding clones suggested that cross-reactive memory joined.

Germline-derived CDR1 and CDR2 are MGHDK and SYGVNS. CDR3 length equals 13 residues. The V end was cut by 3 bases, the J end by 2 bases, with 6 bases between. This chain connects TRBV25-1 to TRBJ2-3; D is undetermined. The sequenced sample was PBMCs or a T cell subset sorted from them (not recorded which). The sequence derives from a man aged 18 to 29 who had mild COVID-19 (a few samples of this study predate the infection). Cell type and time point are not known. For the CDR3, the DNA is TGTGCCAGCAGTGAGCACTACACAGATACGCAGTATTTT. It is translated as CASSEHYTDTQYF. The variable domain in full, completed from reference TRBV25-1 and TRBJ2-3, reads EADIYQTPRYLVIGTGKKITLECSQTMGHDKMYWYQQDPGMELHLIHYSYGVNSTEKGDLSSESTVSRIRTEHFPLTLESARPSHTSQYLCASSEHYTDTQYFGPGTRLTVL.